These T cell receptor beta chains were read from a single sample in a study of T-cell memory formation after mild COVID-19. Each CDR3 protein gets one entry after TCRdb re-called the 5' RACE reads with MiXCR. The sample lists about 610,000 distinct CDR3 sequences, 17% occurring once. Sequencing was done on a sample of PBMCs or a T cell subset sorted from them (not recorded which). The receptors here all came from an adult woman who had mild COVID-19 (a few samples of this study predate the infection). Cell type and time point are not known. CDR3s include the opening cysteine and the closing phenylalanine or tryptophan. Fields, in order: J gene, D gene, V gene, clone size, CDR3 protein, CDR3 DNA. The D gene is left open where the match is weak. Size values are once, few and many counts, or a class for expanded clones, and some rows have none.

j_call: TRBJ2-7; d_call: .; v_call: TRBV6-5; clone_size: few; cdr3_aa: CASSRRGRLSSYEQYF; cdr3_nt: TGTGCCAGCAGCCGCAGAGGAAGGCTTAGCTCCTACGAGCAGTACTTC
j_call: TRBJ2-1; d_call: TRBD2; v_call: TRBV20-1; clone_size: many; cdr3_aa: CSARDLGGWDNEQFF; cdr3_nt: TGCAGTGCTAGAGATCTCGGGGGGTGGGACAATGAGCAGTTCTTC
j_call: TRBJ2-5; d_call: .; v_call: TRBV2; clone_size: .; cdr3_aa: CASSSNEKETQYF; cdr3_nt: TGTGCCAGCAGTTCCAACGAGAAAGAGACCCAGTACTTC
j_call: TRBJ2-1; d_call: .; v_call: TRBV12-3/TRBV12-4; clone_size: many; cdr3_aa: CASSQAVLNEQFF; cdr3_nt: TGTGCCAGCAGTCAAGCGGTGCTCAATGAGCAGTTCTTC
j_call: TRBJ2-5; d_call: TRBD2; v_call: TRBV7-9; clone_size: many; cdr3_aa: CASSLRREKETQYF; cdr3_nt: TGTGCCAGCAGCTTACGGCGGGAGAAGGAGACCCAGTACTTC
j_call: TRBJ1-6; d_call: .; v_call: TRBV20-1; clone_size: many; cdr3_aa: CSANPSRGARGSPLHF; cdr3_nt: TGCAGTGCTAACCCCTCTCGAGGGGCGAGGGGATCACCCCTCCACTTT
j_call: TRBJ2-7; d_call: TRBD2; v_call: TRBV6-5; clone_size: .; cdr3_aa: CASRLGTSGFTYEQYF; cdr3_nt: TGTGCCAGCAGACTGGGGACTAGCGGATTTACCTACGAGCAGTACTTC
j_call: TRBJ1-2; d_call: TRBD1; v_call: TRBV5-1; clone_size: many; cdr3_aa: CASSYENGQGSGYTF; cdr3_nt: TGCGCCAGCAGCTACGAAAATGGACAGGGGTCTGGCTACACCTTC
j_call: TRBJ2-1; d_call: .; v_call: TRBV6-5; clone_size: .; cdr3_aa: CASSYLSGRPYNEQFF; cdr3_nt: TGTGCCAGCAGTTACTTGTCGGGGAGGCCCTACAATGAGCAGTTCTTC
j_call: TRBJ2-7; d_call: .; v_call: TRBV6-5; clone_size: many; cdr3_aa: CASSYNGGGSNEQYF; cdr3_nt: TGTGCCAGCAGTTACAACGGCGGAGGGTCGAACGAGCAGTACTTC
j_call: TRBJ1-5; d_call: .; v_call: TRBV20-1; clone_size: .; cdr3_aa: CSARDLARSNQPQHF; cdr3_nt: TGCAGTGCTAGAGATCTCGCTCGGAGCAATCAGCCCCAGCATTTT
j_call: TRBJ2-7; d_call: TRBD1; v_call: TRBV7-9; clone_size: .; cdr3_aa: CASSLGQGASEQYF; cdr3_nt: TGTGCCAGCAGCTTAGGACAGGGTGCGTCTGAGCAGTACTTC
j_call: TRBJ2-1; d_call: TRBD2; v_call: TRBV9; clone_size: few; cdr3_aa: CASSAGGRALGEQFF; cdr3_nt: TGTGCCAGCAGCGCCGGCGGGAGGGCCCTCGGTGAGCAGTTCTTC
j_call: TRBJ2-3; d_call: .; v_call: TRBV5-1; clone_size: few; cdr3_aa: CASSLVWRYATSTDTQYF; cdr3_nt: TGCGCCAGCAGCTTGGTCTGGCGATACGCCACTAGCACAGATACGCAGTATTTT
j_call: TRBJ2-7; d_call: TRBD2; v_call: TRBV24-1; clone_size: many; cdr3_aa: CATSDPRLAGGKQYF; cdr3_nt: TGTGCCACCAGTGATCCTCGACTAGCGGGAGGGAAGCAGTACTTC
j_call: TRBJ2-5; d_call: TRBD2; v_call: TRBV20-1; clone_size: .; cdr3_aa: CSAKTAGPGETQYF; cdr3_nt: TGCAGTGCTAAAACAGCGGGGCCGGGGGAGACCCAGTACTTC
j_call: TRBJ2-7; d_call: .; v_call: TRBV2; clone_size: few; cdr3_aa: CASSGGGDEQYF; cdr3_nt: TGTGCCAGCAGTGGGGGTGGCGACGAGCAGTACTTC
j_call: TRBJ2-5; d_call: .; v_call: TRBV12-3/TRBV12-4; clone_size: .; cdr3_aa: CASSPMWYNQETQYF; cdr3_nt: TGTGCCAGCAGCCCCATGTGGTACAACCAAGAGACCCAGTACTTC
j_call: TRBJ2-7; d_call: TRBD2; v_call: TRBV10-3; clone_size: many; cdr3_aa: CAISEIASGYEQYF; cdr3_nt: TGTGCCATCAGTGAGATAGCTAGCGGGTACGAGCAGTACTTC
j_call: TRBJ2-2; d_call: .; v_call: TRBV18; clone_size: few; cdr3_aa: CASSPIPNTGELFF; cdr3_nt: TGTGCCAGCTCACCAATTCCCAACACCGGGGAGCTGTTTTTT
j_call: TRBJ2-1; d_call: .; v_call: TRBV12-3/TRBV12-4; clone_size: many; cdr3_aa: CASSLAGGVDEQFF; cdr3_nt: TGTGCCAGCAGTTTAGCGGGGGGCGTAGATGAGCAGTTCTTC
j_call: TRBJ2-7; d_call: TRBD1; v_call: TRBV5-6; clone_size: .; cdr3_aa: CASSPSGQGYEQYF; cdr3_nt: TGTGCCAGCAGCCCTTCGGGACAGGGCTACGAGCAGTACTTC
j_call: TRBJ1-1; d_call: .; v_call: TRBV6-5; clone_size: .; cdr3_aa: CASSIHSNTEAFF; cdr3_nt: TGTGCCAGCAGTATACACTCTAACACTGAAGCTTTCTTT
j_call: TRBJ1-1; d_call: .; v_call: TRBV14; clone_size: few; cdr3_aa: CASSQLLNTEAFF; cdr3_nt: TGTGCCAGCAGCCAACTCCTGAACACTGAAGCTTTCTTT
j_call: TRBJ2-3; d_call: TRBD1; v_call: TRBV7-9; clone_size: few; cdr3_aa: CASRPGQGWDTQYF; cdr3_nt: TGTGCCAGCAGACCGGGACAGGGATGGGATACGCAGTATTTT
j_call: TRBJ1-1; d_call: .; v_call: TRBV29-1; clone_size: few; cdr3_aa: CSVREGLSTEAFF; cdr3_nt: TGCAGCGTTCGAGAAGGGTTGAGCACTGAAGCTTTCTTT
j_call: TRBJ1-3; d_call: .; v_call: TRBV30; clone_size: .; cdr3_aa: CAWSVRGTLGNTIYF; cdr3_nt: TGTGCCTGGAGTGTACGGGGGACACTCGGAAACACCATATATTTT
j_call: TRBJ2-2; d_call: TRBD1; v_call: TRBV24-1; clone_size: few; cdr3_aa: CATSDSGTGATGELFF; cdr3_nt: TGTGCCACCAGTGATTCCGGGACAGGGGCCACCGGGGAGCTGTTTTTT
j_call: TRBJ2-1; d_call: .; v_call: TRBV24-1; clone_size: .; cdr3_aa: CATGTGINEQFF; cdr3_nt: TGTGCCACCGGGACGGGAATCAATGAGCAGTTCTTC
j_call: TRBJ1-1; d_call: .; v_call: TRBV6-5; clone_size: many; cdr3_aa: CASKPGTVNTEAFF; cdr3_nt: TGTGCCAGCAAGCCTGGGACGGTGAACACTGAAGCTTTCTTT
j_call: TRBJ1-1; d_call: .; v_call: TRBV18; clone_size: few; cdr3_aa: CASSPLGFGTEAFF; cdr3_nt: TGTGCCAGCTCACCTCTCGGTTTTGGCACTGAAGCTTTCTTT
j_call: TRBJ2-1; d_call: .; v_call: TRBV4-3; clone_size: .; cdr3_aa: CASSTLLQRSEQFF; cdr3_nt: TGCGCCAGCAGCACACTGCTACAGCGAAGCGAGCAGTTCTTC
j_call: TRBJ2-5; d_call: TRBD1; v_call: TRBV12-3/TRBV12-4; clone_size: few; cdr3_aa: CASSFGTGGGETQYF; cdr3_nt: TGTGCCAGCAGTTTCGGGACAGGGGGGGGAGAGACCCAGTACTTC
j_call: TRBJ1-6; d_call: TRBD1; v_call: TRBV5-1; clone_size: .; cdr3_aa: CASSLDGQVEGSPLHF; cdr3_nt: TGCGCCAGCAGCTTGGATGGACAGGTCGAGGGGTCACCCCTCCACTTT
j_call: TRBJ1-1; d_call: .; v_call: TRBV7-6; clone_size: few; cdr3_aa: CASSLEGQGSTEAFF; cdr3_nt: TGTGCCAGCAGCTTAGAGGGGCAGGGGAGCACTGAAGCTTTCTTT
j_call: TRBJ2-7; d_call: .; v_call: TRBV5-1; clone_size: .; cdr3_aa: CASSLDRVFNTEKYF; cdr3_nt: TGCGCCAGCAGCTTGGACAGGGTGTTTAATACGGAGAAGTACTTC
j_call: TRBJ2-7; d_call: .; v_call: TRBV20-1; clone_size: .; cdr3_aa: CSARRTQSSYEQYF; cdr3_nt: TGCAGTGCTAGGCGGACGCAAAGCTCCTACGAGCAGTACTTC